The entry below gives a single T cell receptor (beta chain) sequence along with its context. There is no known antigen for this receptor. No base qualities exist here, and no much larger clone lies one base off it. Only healthy Caucasian donors were included. The twin cohort comprised three pairs of female monozygotic twins, all aged roughly 18 to 30 years. Positive isolation kits from Invitrogen were used to isolate the CD4+ and CD8+ T cell populations. The library was prepared using 5' RACE. The sequencer was an Illumina HiSeq 2000. A universal primer binding site was introduced by template switching, and a unique molecular identifier was present in the final cDNA, enabling accurate counting of TCR cDNA molecules. First-strand cDNA for TCR alpha and beta chains was synthesized from specific primers in the conserved constant-segment region. To control for contamination, every cDNA library was double barcoded, receiving both a SMART-Mk sample barcode and Illumina barcodes. TruSeq adapter sequences, together with Illumina sample barcodes, were added in two successive PCR steps. TCR alpha and beta cDNA libraries were sequenced on the Illumina HiSeq platform with custom primers. The authors' pipeline ran thus. MiGEC processed the raw reads to extract unique molecular identifiers, while MiXCR was used to determine the CDR3 positions. Recombination models were inferred per individual with the repgenHMM and IGoR tools using an EM algorithm. Shared clonotype analysis was performed with the tcR package in R, normalizing sharing by the product of cloneset sizes. To study raw recombination free of thymic and clonal selection effects, out-of-frame nonproductive sequences were analyzed. TCRdb reanalyzed the raw reads on its own, using fastp at Q25 for trimming and MiXCR for clone calling, and kept in-frame beta chains. Each record represents a unique CDR3 protein, reported with the most common genes and DNA among its rows. The V and J calls come from TCRdb's annotation, not from the publication. The sample has some 500,000 distinct CDR3 sequences on record, approximately 15% of them singletons. Of the sample, approximately 0.98% is held by the ten largest clones.

The data stem from a study of identical twins (dated by TCRdb to 2016 to 2017). About the investigation overall: To test whether fetal clonotypes persist, this study deep-sequenced TCR alpha and beta repertoires from monozygotic twins, from unrelated adults of various ages, and from cord blood. To rule out contamination, the twin experiments were replicated at different times with different library preparation protocols. The research as a whole found: Compared with coincidental sharing between unrelated individuals, out-of-frame TCR alpha sequences shared between twins had an excess of sequences with low generation probability. Zero-insertion analyses could be partly confounded by invariant T cells such as MAIT and iNKT, though diverse VJ usage argued against such confounding for most clonotypes. The excess sharing between twins in beta out-of-frame sequences was weaker because fewer shared sequences reduced the signal-to-noise ratio. Because the same donors could not be followed over many years, the conclusions depended on cross-sectional statistical analysis. Abundant cord blood beta clonotypes carried fewer insertions; young adult naive repertoires showed a weaker similar trend, while memory repertoires showed none. Recombination models systematically underestimated out-of-frame TCR alpha sharing in monozygotic twins but agreed with sharing between unrelated individuals.

V and J are trimmed by 5 bases and 4 bases, and the gene matches miss 17 bases of the junction. The germline V gene provides CDR1 SGHRS and CDR2 YFSETQ. The CDR3 spans 19 residues, from the cysteine through the phenylalanine. Only CDR3 DNA remains: 57 bases, in frame from the first base. The sample was also linked to a second study, of yellow fever vaccine responses in identical twins. The second investigation adds: The authors reported that the T cell response to vaccination in identical twins appeared partly convergent and partly personalized. In identical twins, the study followed T cell clones that responded to the vaccine with precision.

The sequenced sample consisted of CD4+ T cells sorted from blood. This TCR came from a woman between 18 and 30 years old in good health. The sequence is built from TRBV5-1 and TRBJ2-2, and TRBD1 matches 10 of the central bases. Read as DNA, the sequence is TGCGCCAGCAGTTCCCGGACAGGGGGGCTAGCTGTGAGCACCGGGGAGCTGTTTTTT. Translated, this is CASSSRTGGLAVSTGELFF.